Following are 32 T cell receptor beta chains from one sample sequenced in a study of long-term antiretroviral therapy in people with HIV. Sequencing relied on immunoSEQ assay v3.0, run at survey level. Generated by immunoSEQ multiplex PCR, the TCRdb table keeps only in-frame clones and is missing some. The data contain around 19,000 clones, roughly 78% of them singletons. The input for sequencing was unsorted PBMCs, taken at the start of antiretroviral therapy. Receptors originate from a man aged 25 to 40 with HIV.

V gene TRBV19 combines with J gene TRBJ1-5; D gene unclear. Germline V gene lookup returns CDR1 LNHDA and CDR2 SQIVND (reference sequence). Trimming stripped 6 bases from V and 0 bases from J, with 6 bases between. The CDR3 covers 13 residues. The CDR3 sequence: CASRINSNQPQHF. CDR3 in DNA: TGTGCCAGTAGGATTAATAGCAATCAGCCCCAGCATTTT.

The rearrangement uses TRBV6-1 and TRBJ2-3; TRBD1 aligns across 7 bases. Germline V CDR1 and CDR2: MNHNS, SASEGT. The CDR3 consists of 15 residues. V was clipped by 6 bases and J by 2 bases; unmatched bases: 8. The CDR3 nucleotides read TGTGCCAGCAGCTACCGGGACAGACACACAGATACGCAGTATTTT. Translating it yields CASSYRDRHTDTQYF.

Here the CDR3 DNA reads TGCAGCTCATCATACGGATGGACAGGTCACGATTCTAACGTTGTCGGGACCCAGTACTTC. Translated, it gives CSSSYGWTGHDSNVVGTQYF. This rearrangement joins TRBV29-1 to TRBJ2-5; 7 bases match TRBD1. The V gene end was trimmed by 8 bases and the J gene end by 7 bases; junction bases not matched to a gene: 34. CDR3 length: 20 residues. CDR1 is SQVTM, CDR2 ANQGSEA, per germline.

The chain links TRBV6-5 to TRBJ1-1; 7 bases map to TRBD1. Germline CDR1 MNHEY, CDR2 SVGAGI. Unmatched junction bases numbered 11, after V lost 5 bases and J lost 8 bases. This CDR3 is built from 14 residues. The CDR3 is CASSPNPGGREAFF. The CDR3 region has the DNA TGTGCCAGCAGTCCGAACCCAGGGGGAAGAGAAGCTTTCTTT.

The V gene is TRBV4-2, the J gene TRBJ1-1, with 9 positions matching TRBD1. Per germline, CDR1 LGHNA and CDR2 YNFKEQ. The CDR3 runs 14 residues. With 4 bases clipped from V and 5 bases from J, the junction kept 5 bases outside the gene matches. The CDR3 DNA is TGTGCCAGCAGCCCACAGGGGGCCGATACTGAAGCTTTCTTT. It is translated as CASSPQGADTEAFF.

This chain joins TRBV7-2 and TRBJ1-3; D uncertain. V was cut by 1 base and J by 0 bases, with 7 bases left in between. The CDR3 contains 15 residues. CDR1 and CDR2 from the germline V gene are SGHTA and FQGNSA. The CDR3 coding sequence is TGTGCCAGCAGCTTAGAAGTTGGCTCTGGAAACACCATATATTTT. Translating gives CASSLEVGSGNTIYF.

This clone was seen once. The chain is built from TRBV7-2 and TRBJ2-7; D is unresolved. V lost 5 bases, J lost 0 bases, and 5 bases lay in between. Germline loops: CDR1 SGHTA, CDR2 FQGNSA. This CDR3 has 12 amino acids. CDR3 nucleotides: TGTGCCAGCAGCACCCCCTCCTACGAGCAGTACTTC. Translated: CASSTPSYEQYF.

The chain carries TRBV29-1 and TRBJ1-2; 12 bases line up with TRBD1. Germline V CDR1 and CDR2: SQVTM, ANQGSEA. The CDR3 covers 13 residues. J was trimmed by 7 bases and V by 6 bases; bases with no gene match: 6. CDR3 sequence reads: CSVAGTGGFGYTF. CDR3 nucleotides: TGCAGCGTCGCCGGGACAGGGGGCTTTGGCTACACCTTC.

A few counts support this clone. The rearrangement uses TRBV19 and TRBJ1-6, with D tentatively TRBD1 (5 bases). The germline gives CDR1 LNHDA, CDR2 SQIVND (reference sequence). V was shortened by 4 bases and J by 5 bases, with 6 bases between the two germline ends. This CDR3 comprises 13 residues. CDR3 sequence reads: CASSRGNNSPLHF. CDR3 in DNA: TGTGCCAGTAGTAGGGGGAATAATTCACCCCTCCACTTT.

The V gene is TRBV5-1, the J gene TRBJ1-2; 8 bases match TRBD1. CDR1 SGHRS and CDR2 YFSETQ come from the germline V gene. After removal of 5 bases from V and 6 bases from J, the junction contained 9 bases not matched to a gene. CDR3 length equals 14 residues. CDR3 amino acids: CASRSSGGPNGYTF. The DNA for the CDR3 is TGCGCCAGCAGGTCCTCAGGGGGCCCAAATGGCTACACCTTC.

V and J are TRBV4-3 and TRBJ2-7; 12 nucleotides line up with TRBD2. The V gene's germline CDR1 is LGHNA and CDR2 YSLEER. V lost 1 base and J lost 2; bases outside the gene matches: 12. CDR3 length equals 19 residues. CDR3 DNA sequence: TGCGCCAGCAGCCAAGGAACTAGCGGGGGGATGGGGGCTACCTACGAGCAGTACTTC. Its translation is CASSQGTSGGMGATYEQYF.

The gene calls are TRBV7-9 and TRBJ2-7; TRBD2 matches at 13 bases. The CDR3 is made up of 16 amino acids. The V gene's germline CDR1 is SEHNR and CDR2 FQNEAQ (reference sequence). J gave up 0 bases and V 5 bases, and 4 bases lay outside the gene matches. CDR3 in amino acids: CASSPGTSGASYEQYF. DNA for the CDR3: TGTGCCAGCAGCCCCGGGACTAGCGGGGCCTCCTACGAGCAGTACTTC.

Worth noting for this clone: The same CDR3 also results from other DNA sequences found in this sample. The rearrangement links TRBV30 to TRBJ1-1; 7 bases map to TRBD1. Per the germline V gene, CDR1 is GTSNPN and CDR2 is SVGIG (reference sequence). The length of the CDR3 is 12 residues. Unmatched junction bases numbered 0, after V lost 0 bases and J lost 5 bases. CDR3 nucleotides: TGTGCCTGGAGTGTACAGGGGACTGAAGCTTTCTTT. It translates to CAWSVQGTEAFF.

The chain is built from TRBV9 and TRBJ1-2; possibly TRBD1 for D (5 bases). The CDR3 sequence is 15 residues long. Trimming took 3 bases from V and 3 from J, leaving 15 bases between them. Germline assignment: CDR1 SGDLS and CDR2 YYNGEE. CDR3 loop: CASSERGGGDYGYTF. CDR3 nucleotides: TGTGCCAGCAGCGAGAGGGGTGGGGGGGACTATGGCTACACCTTC.

This clone was detected a few times. The chain couples TRBV2 to TRBJ1-1; 11 bases map to TRBD1. Trimming removed 3 bases from V and 1 base from J; junction bases left unmatched: 7. The CDR3 loop spans 17 amino acids. Germline loops: CDR1 SNHLY, CDR2 FYNNEI. CDR3 sequence: CASSDPGQGGENTEAFF. Written as DNA, the CDR3 is TGTGCCAGCAGTGATCCGGGACAGGGGGGGGAGAACACTGAAGCTTTCTTT.

This chain links TRBV7-2 with TRBJ2-2; 9 nucleotides align to TRBD2. Germline lookup yields CDR1 SGHTA and CDR2 FQGNSA. V lost 1 base and J lost 8; bases outside the gene matches: 5. The CDR3 contains 15 residues. Here the CDR3 reads CASSLVPSGTGELFF. The CDR3 DNA reads as TGTGCCAGCAGCTTAGTCCCTAGCGGGACTGGGGAGCTGTTTTTT. Full variable domain (rest looked up from reference TRBV7-2 and TRBJ2-2): GAGVSQSPSNKVTEKGKDVELRCDPISGHTALYWYRQSLGQGLEFLIYFQGNSAPDKSGLPSDRFSAERTGGSVSTLTIQRTQQEDSAVYLCASSLVPSGTGELFFGEGSRLTVL.

This clone was seen a few times. The chain has TRBV5-1 and TRBJ2-3; no clear D gene. The CDR3 is 15 amino acids. Trimming stripped 0 bases from V and 0 bases from J, with 8 bases between. The germline CDR1 and CDR2 sequences are SGHRS and YFSETQ. The CDR3 is CASSLDSISTDTQYF. CDR3 in DNA: TGCGCCAGCAGCTTGGATTCCATTAGCACAGATACGCAGTATTTT.

The chain uses TRBV6-1 and TRBJ2-1, with D perhaps TRBD2 (6 bases). The V gene's germline CDR1 is MNHNS and CDR2 SASEGT. Trimming took 8 bases from V and 5 from J, leaving 10 bases between them. The CDR3 spans 12 residues. The CDR3 DNA reads TGTGCCAGCCTGGGACTTAACAATGAGCAGTTCTTC. It encodes CASLGLNNEQFF.

This chain joins TRBV5-4 and TRBJ2-2; 11 bases map to TRBD2. Looked up from germline, CDR1 is SGHNT and CDR2 is YYREEE (reference sequence). CDR3 size: 16 residues. With V trimmed by 2 bases and J by 5 bases, 5 bases remained unmatched. The CDR3 loop reads CASSLAGLAETGELFF. The CDR3 DNA is TGTGCCAGCAGCTTAGCGGGACTAGCGGAGACCGGGGAGCTGTTTTTT.

The chain employs TRBV28 and TRBJ1-5; no clear D. Germline CDR1 is MDHEN and CDR2 is SYDVKM. The CDR3 length is 18 residues. Trimming took off 6 bases at V and 2 bases at J, with 23 bases between the two ends. This chain's CDR3 is CASRKGWVGERGNQPQHF. The CDR3 DNA reads TGTGCCAGCAGAAAAGGGTGGGTTGGTGAGAGGGGCAATCAGCCCCAGCATTTT.

For this clone: At one of its ends the junction is not consistent with the germline gene, which may arise from a read error. The chain couples TRBV7-9 to TRBJ1-2; D not certain. This CDR3 is built from 15 residues. Germline values: CDR1 SEHNR, CDR2 FQNEAQ (reference sequence). The CDR3 sequence: CASSLGAGLNYSYTF. As DNA, the CDR3 is TGTGCCAGCAGCTTAGGGGCGGGATTGAACTATAGCTACACCTTC. The full variable domain, rest sourced from reference TRBV7-9 and TRBJ1-2, is DTGVSQNPRHKITKRGQNVTFRCDPISEHNRLYWYRQTLGQGPEFLTYFQNEAQLEKSRLLSDRFSAERPKGSFSTLEIQRTEQGDSAMYLCASSLGAGLNYSYTFGSGTRLTVV.

In DNA form, the CDR3 reads TGTGCCAGCAGCCCGGTCTGGGATACGCAGTATTTT. Protein: CASSPVWDTQYF. The chain couples TRBV9 to TRBJ2-3; D ambiguous. Germline V gene lookup returns CDR1 SGDLS and CDR2 YYNGEE. With 4 bases removed from V and 6 bases from J, the gap between germline ends came to 9 bases. The length of the CDR3 is 12 residues.

The chain is built from TRBV12-5 and TRBJ2-3; possibly TRBD2 for D (6 bases). CDR1 and CDR2 from the germline V gene are LGHNT and FRNRAP. Trimming pared 6 bases from V and 4 bases from J, leaving 20 bases between. The length of the CDR3 is 16 residues. CDR3 amino acids: CASGVASGVIADTQYF. CDR3 nucleotide sequence: TGTGCTAGTGGGGTCGCGTCGGGAGTCATTGCAGATACGCAGTATTTT.

V usage is TRBV9 and J usage is TRBJ2-1, with 8 positions matching TRBD1. Germline CDR1 SGDLS, CDR2 YYNGEE. The CDR3 loop spans 15 amino acids. V lost 0 bases and J lost 7; bases outside the gene matches: 6. The CDR3: CASSVERTGWNEQFF. The CDR3 bases are TGTGCCAGCAGCGTAGAGCGGACAGGGTGGAATGAGCAGTTCTTC.

In DNA, the CDR3 is TGTGCCAGCAGTGAGAGGGTGGACACTGAAGCTTTCTTT. Its protein product is CASSERVDTEAFF. V usage is TRBV6-1 and J usage is TRBJ1-1; D call uncertain. Germline CDR1 reads MNHNS; CDR2 reads SASEGT. The CDR3 is 13 residues long. V gave up 3 bases and J gave up 3 bases, with 8 bases separating them.

CDR3 protein: CASSLGTSGGAGPYNEQFF. The DNA of the CDR3 is TGCGCCAGCAGCTTGGGGACTAGCGGGGGGGCGGGGCCTTACAATGAGCAGTTCTTC. This sequence joins TRBV5-1 and TRBJ2-1; TRBD2 matches at 15 bases. The CDR3 is made up of 19 amino acids. The V segment lost 0 bases and the J segment 4 bases; nucleotides outside the gene matches: 8. The germline gives CDR1 SGHRS, CDR2 YFSETQ.

V and J are TRBV30 and TRBJ2-1; D possibly corresponds to TRBD2 (5 bases). The germline V gene encodes CDR1 GTSNPN and CDR2 SVGIG (reference sequence). CDR3 length: 13 residues. V was cut by 1 base and J by 3 bases, with 7 bases left in between. CDR3 residues: CAWSDEGYNEQFF. CDR3 nucleotides: TGTGCCTGGAGTGACGAGGGCTACAATGAGCAGTTCTTC.

This clone was seen only once. The gene calls are TRBV7-2 and TRBJ2-5; D unresolved. Germline CDR1 is SGHTA and CDR2 is FQGNSA. This CDR3 region has 15 residues. Trimming took off 2 bases at V and 4 bases at J, with 14 bases between the two ends. CDR3 sequence: CASSLWTNWGETQYF. DNA of the CDR3: TGTGCCAGCAGCTTATGGACCAATTGGGGAGAGACCCAGTACTTC.

This rearrangement joins TRBV14 to TRBJ1-6; perhaps TRBD1 as D (6 bases). The CDR3 consists of 14 residues. Germline V lookup: CDR1 SGHDN, CDR2 FVKESK. The V gene lost 3 bases and the J gene lost 7 bases, with 10 bases spanning the gap. CDR3: CASSHDRLNSPLHF. The CDR3 coding sequence is TGTGCCAGCAGCCACGACAGGTTAAATTCACCCCTCCACTTT.

The chain has TRBV5-6 and TRBJ2-2; no firm D call. CDR1 SGHDT and CDR2 YYEEEE come from the germline V gene. Trimming shortened V by 0 bases and J by 6 bases, and 9 bases separated the two germline ends. This CDR3 region has 14 residues. CDR3 nucleotides: TGTGCCAGCAGCTTGGGGCTCAATGCCGGGGAGCTGTTTTTT. Translating gives CASSLGLNAGELFF.

This CDR3 reads CASSPRTSGVHNEQFF. CDR3 in DNA: TGTGCCAGCAGCCCCCGGACTAGCGGGGTCCACAATGAGCAGTTCTTC. The chain has TRBV9 and TRBJ2-1; 12 nucleotides align to TRBD2. Germline loops: CDR1 SGDLS, CDR2 YYNGEE. The CDR3 totals 16 residues. J lost 5 bases, V lost 4 bases, and 7 bases had no gene match. The full variable domain, its missing parts supplied by reference TRBV9 and TRBJ2-1, is DSGVTQTPKHLITATGQRVTLRCSPRSGDLSVYWYQQSLDQGLQFLIQYYNGEERAKGNILERFSAQQFPDLHSELNLSSLELGDSALYFCASSPRTSGVHNEQFFGPGTRLTVL.

The chain uses TRBV5-5 and TRBJ2-5; 8 bases line up with TRBD2. The J segment lost 7 bases and the V segment lost 4 bases, leaving 9 bases of the junction unmatched. The germline V gene encodes CDR1 SGHKS and CDR2 YYEKEE (reference sequence). CDR3 length equals 14 residues. CDR3 bases: TGTGCCAGCAGCCCTGGACTAGCCCGTCGGACCCAGTACTTC. Protein sequence: CASSPGLARRTQYF.